The clone carrying this T cell receptor beta chain was observed once. Germline CDR1 and CDR2: SGHTA and FQGNSA. J was trimmed by 9 bases and V by 5 bases; bases with no gene match: 7. The CDR3 contains 14 residues. Profiled with immunoSEQ multiplex PCR; TCRdb holds only in-frame clones, not every one. The profile shows about 54,000 clones, around 93% of them singletons. This sample is drawn from a study of blood T cell repertoires in COVID-19. Study context: Samples came from the United States, Italy and Spain, spanning acute and convalescent COVID-19.

The sequence was collected from a woman aged 60-70 years with active or convalescent COVID-19. What was sequenced was peripheral blood. The V gene is TRBV7-2, the J gene TRBJ1-1, with 12 bases identical to TRBD1. As DNA, the CDR3 is TGTGCCAGCAGCCGCCCGGGACAGGGGGCTCAAGCTTTCTTT. This sequence encodes CASSRPGQGAQAFF.